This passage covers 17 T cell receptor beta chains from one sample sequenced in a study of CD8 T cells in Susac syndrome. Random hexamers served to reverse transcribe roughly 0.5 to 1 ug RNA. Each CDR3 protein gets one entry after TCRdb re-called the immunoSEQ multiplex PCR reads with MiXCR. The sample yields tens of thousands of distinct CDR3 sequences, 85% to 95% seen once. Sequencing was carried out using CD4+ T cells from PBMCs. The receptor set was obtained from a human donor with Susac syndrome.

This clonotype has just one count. CDR3 in amino acids: CASSLARSGANVLTF. The CDR3 nucleotides are TGCGCCAGCAGCTTGGCCAGATCTGGGGCCAACGTCCTGACTTTC. The chain has TRBV5-1 and TRBJ2-6, with D hard to call. Germline CDR1 and CDR2: SGHRS and YFSETQ. The V end lost 0 bases, the J end lost 1 base, and 5 bases lay between the germline ends. The CDR3 is 15 residues long.

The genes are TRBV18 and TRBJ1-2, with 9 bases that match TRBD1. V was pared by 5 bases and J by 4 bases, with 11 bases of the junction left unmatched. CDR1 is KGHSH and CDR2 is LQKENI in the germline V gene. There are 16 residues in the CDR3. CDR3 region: CASSISPGQGSYGYTF. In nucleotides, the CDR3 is TGTGCCAGCTCAATCTCTCCGGGACAGGGAAGCTATGGCTACACCTTC. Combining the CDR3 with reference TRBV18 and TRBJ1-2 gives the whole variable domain NAGVMQNPRHLVRRRGQEARLRCSPMKGHSHVYWYRQLPEEGLKFMVYLQKENIIDESGMPKERFSAEFPKEGPSILRIQQVVRGDSAAYFCASSISPGQGSYGYTFGSGTRLTVV.

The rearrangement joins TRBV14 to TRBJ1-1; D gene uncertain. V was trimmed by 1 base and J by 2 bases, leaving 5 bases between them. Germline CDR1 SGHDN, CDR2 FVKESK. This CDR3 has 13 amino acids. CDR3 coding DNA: TGTGCCAGCAGCCAAGTCAGAAACACTGAAGCTTTCTTT. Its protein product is CASSQVRNTEAFF.

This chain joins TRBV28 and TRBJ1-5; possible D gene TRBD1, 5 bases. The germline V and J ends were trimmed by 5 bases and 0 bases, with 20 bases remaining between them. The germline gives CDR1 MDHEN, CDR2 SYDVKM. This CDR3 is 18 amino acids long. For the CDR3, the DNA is TGTGCCAGCAGTGGCGCCTGGGGGTTCCCGTATAGCAATCAGCCCCAGCATTTT. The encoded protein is CASSGAWGFPYSNQPQHF.

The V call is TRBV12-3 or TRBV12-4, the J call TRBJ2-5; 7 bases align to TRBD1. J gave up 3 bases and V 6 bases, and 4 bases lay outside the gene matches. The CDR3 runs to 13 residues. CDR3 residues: CASRPTGEETQYF. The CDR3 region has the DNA TGTGCCAGCAGGCCTACAGGGGAAGAGACCCAGTACTTC.

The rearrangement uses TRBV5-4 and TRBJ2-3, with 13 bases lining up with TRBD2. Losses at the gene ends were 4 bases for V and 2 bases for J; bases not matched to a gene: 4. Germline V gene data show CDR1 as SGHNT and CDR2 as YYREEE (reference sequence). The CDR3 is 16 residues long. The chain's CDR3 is CASSPGLAGYTDTQYF. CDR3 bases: TGTGCCAGCAGCCCGGGACTAGCGGGGTACACAGATACGCAGTATTTT.

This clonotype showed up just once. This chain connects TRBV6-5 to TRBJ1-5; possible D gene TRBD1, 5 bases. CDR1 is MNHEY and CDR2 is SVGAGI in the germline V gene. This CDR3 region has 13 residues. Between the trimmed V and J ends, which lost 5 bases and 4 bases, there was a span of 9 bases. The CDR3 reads CASSIGVNQPQHF. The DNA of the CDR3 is TGTGCCAGCAGTATAGGGGTGAATCAGCCCCAGCATTTT.

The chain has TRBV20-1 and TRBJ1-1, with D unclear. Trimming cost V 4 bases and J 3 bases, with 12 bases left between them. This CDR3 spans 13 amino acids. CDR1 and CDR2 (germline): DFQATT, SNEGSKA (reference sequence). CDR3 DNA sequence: TGCAGTGCTACAGGCGAAAGCCACACTGAAGCTTTCTTT. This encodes CSATGESHTEAFF.

CDR3 DNA: TGTGCCACCAGTGATTTACGCCAAACCCTCAGGACAGGGGTCGATGAGCAGTTCTTC. It specifies CATSDLRQTLRTGVDEQFF. This chain connects TRBV24-1 to TRBJ2-1; 9 positions match TRBD1. The V segment lost 1 base and the J segment 8 bases; nucleotides outside the gene matches: 17. From germline, CDR1 is KGHDR and CDR2 SFDVKD. The CDR3 totals 19 residues.

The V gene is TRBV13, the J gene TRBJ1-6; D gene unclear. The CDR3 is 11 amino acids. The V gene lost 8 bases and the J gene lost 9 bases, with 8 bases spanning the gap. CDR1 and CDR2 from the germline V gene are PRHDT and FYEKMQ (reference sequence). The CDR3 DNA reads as TGTGCCAGCGGTGGAGGTTCACCCCTCCACTTT. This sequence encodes CASGGGSPLHF.

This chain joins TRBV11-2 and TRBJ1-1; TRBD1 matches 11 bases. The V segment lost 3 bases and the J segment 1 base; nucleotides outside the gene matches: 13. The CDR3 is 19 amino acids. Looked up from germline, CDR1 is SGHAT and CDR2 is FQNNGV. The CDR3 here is CASSFQPGQGDSRNTEAFF. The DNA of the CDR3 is TGTGCCAGCAGCTTTCAACCGGGACAGGGGGACTCCAGGAACACTGAAGCTTTCTTT.

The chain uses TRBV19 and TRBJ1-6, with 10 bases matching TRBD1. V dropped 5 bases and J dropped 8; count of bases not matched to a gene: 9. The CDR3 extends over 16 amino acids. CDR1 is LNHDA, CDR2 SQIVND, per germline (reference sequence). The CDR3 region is CASSVDRGLPHSPLHF. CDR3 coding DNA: TGTGCCAGTAGTGTCGACAGGGGGCTCCCCCATTCACCCCTCCACTTT. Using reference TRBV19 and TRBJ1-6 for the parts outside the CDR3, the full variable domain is DGGITQSPKYLFRKEGQNVTLSCEQNLNHDAMYWYRQDPGQGLRLIYYSQIVNDFQKGDIAEGYSVSREKKESFPLTVTSAQKNPTAFYLCASSVDRGLPHSPLHFGNGTRLTVT.

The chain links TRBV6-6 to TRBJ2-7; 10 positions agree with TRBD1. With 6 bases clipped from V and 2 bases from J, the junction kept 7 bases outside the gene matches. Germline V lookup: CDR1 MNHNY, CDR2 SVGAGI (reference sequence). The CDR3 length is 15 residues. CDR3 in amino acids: CASSPRDRGTYEQYF. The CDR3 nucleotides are TGTGCCAGCAGCCCCCGGGACAGGGGTACCTACGAGCAGTACTTC.

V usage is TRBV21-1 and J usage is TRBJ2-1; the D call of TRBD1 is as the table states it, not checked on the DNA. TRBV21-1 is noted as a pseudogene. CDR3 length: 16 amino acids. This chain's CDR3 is CASQTGARITYNEQFF. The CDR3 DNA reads TGTGCCAGCCAGACGGGGGCGCGTATAACCTACAATGAGCAGTTCTTC.

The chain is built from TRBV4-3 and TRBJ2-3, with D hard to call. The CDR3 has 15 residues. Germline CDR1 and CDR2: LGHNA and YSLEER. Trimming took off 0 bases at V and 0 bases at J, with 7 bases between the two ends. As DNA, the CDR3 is TGCGCCAGCAGCCAAGACGGCGTGAGCACAGATACGCAGTATTTT. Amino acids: CASSQDGVSTDTQYF.

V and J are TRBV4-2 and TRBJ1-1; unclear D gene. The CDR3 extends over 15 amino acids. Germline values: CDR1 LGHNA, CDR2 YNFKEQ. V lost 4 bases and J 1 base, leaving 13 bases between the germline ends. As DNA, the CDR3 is TGTGCCAGCAGCCCAGATCAGCAGTCGAACACTGAAGCTTTCTTT. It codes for CASSPDQQSNTEAFF.

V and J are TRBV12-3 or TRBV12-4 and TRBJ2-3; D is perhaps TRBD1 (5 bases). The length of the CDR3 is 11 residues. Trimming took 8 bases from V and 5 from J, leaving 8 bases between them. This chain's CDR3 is CASSQGDTQYF. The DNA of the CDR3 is TGTGCCAGCTCCCAGGGAGATACGCAGTATTTT.